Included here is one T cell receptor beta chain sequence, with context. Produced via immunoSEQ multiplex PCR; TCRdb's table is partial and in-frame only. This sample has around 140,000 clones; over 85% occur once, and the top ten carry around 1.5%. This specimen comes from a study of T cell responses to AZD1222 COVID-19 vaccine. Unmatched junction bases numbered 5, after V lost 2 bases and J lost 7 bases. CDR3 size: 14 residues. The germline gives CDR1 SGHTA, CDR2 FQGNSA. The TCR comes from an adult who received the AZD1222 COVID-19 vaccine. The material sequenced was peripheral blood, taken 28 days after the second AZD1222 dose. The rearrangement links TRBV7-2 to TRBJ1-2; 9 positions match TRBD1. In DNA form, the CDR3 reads TGTGCCAGCAGCTTAATAACAGGGGGCTCTGGCTACACCTTC. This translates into CASSLITGGSGYTF. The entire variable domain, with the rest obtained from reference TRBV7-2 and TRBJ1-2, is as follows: GAGVSQSPSNKVTEKGKDVELRCDPISGHTALYWYRQSLGQGLEFLIYFQGNSAPDKSGLPSDRFSAERTGGSVSTLTIQRTQQEDSAVYLCASSLITGGSGYTFGSGTRLTVV.